This is a list of T cell receptor beta chains from one sample in a study of read filtering for tumor transcriptome and immune sequencing. TCRdb called the reads again in MiXCR, with one record for every CDR3 protein. The repertoire holds 48,000 or so distinct CDR3 sequences, with approximately 18% as singletons. Material for sequencing was a population of CD138-negative cells sorted from bone marrow. The origin of the receptors is a donor at least 40 years old with multiple myeloma. Each CDR3 is given with its conserved first and last residue. The D gene is left open where the match is weak. Clone size appears in some rows only: once, few, many, or a class for an expanded clone.

abundance	d_gene	v_gene	j_gene	CDR3aa	CDR3nt
many	NA	TRBV20-1	TRBJ1-2	CSARVGGAYGYTF	TGCAGTGCTAGAGTGGGGGGGGCCTATGGCTACACCTTC
NA	TRBD1	TRBV12-3/TRBV12-4	TRBJ2-2	CASSLRGDRVTGELFF	TGTGCCAGCAGTTTAAGGGGGGACAGGGTGACCGGGGAGCTGTTTTTT
once	TRBD2	TRBV6-5	TRBJ2-1	CASSYPSSGAYNDQFF	TGTGCCAGCAGTTACCCCTCTAGCGGGGCGTACAATGATCAGTTCTTC
NA	NA	TRBV2	TRBJ1-1	CASNLRTEAFF	TGTGCCAGCAACCTCCGCACTGAAGCTTTCTTT
NA	NA	TRBV9	TRBJ2-5	CASSSQVQGAAQETQYF	TGTGCCAGCAGCTCTCAGGTACAGGGTGCTGCACAAGAGACCCAGTACTTC
many	TRBD2	TRBV29-1	TRBJ2-1	CSVEDQLAGLWNEQFF	TGCAGCGTTGAAGATCAACTAGCGGGACTATGGAATGAGCAGTTCTTC
many	NA	TRBV5-1	TRBJ1-1	CASSSRGDTEAFF	TGCGCCAGCAGCTCAAGGGGGGACACTGAAGCTTTCTTT
many	NA	TRBV29-1	TRBJ2-6	CSVEVGANVLTF	TGCAGCGTTGAAGTCGGGGCCAACGTCCTGACTTTC
many	NA	TRBV3-1	TRBJ1-2	CASSPGLGNGYTF	TGTGCCAGCAGCCCCGGTTTGGGTAATGGCTACACCTTC
many	TRBD2	TRBV14	TRBJ2-1	CASSHRLAGWVEQFF	TGTGCCAGCAGCCACAGACTAGCGGGATGGGTAGAGCAGTTCTTC